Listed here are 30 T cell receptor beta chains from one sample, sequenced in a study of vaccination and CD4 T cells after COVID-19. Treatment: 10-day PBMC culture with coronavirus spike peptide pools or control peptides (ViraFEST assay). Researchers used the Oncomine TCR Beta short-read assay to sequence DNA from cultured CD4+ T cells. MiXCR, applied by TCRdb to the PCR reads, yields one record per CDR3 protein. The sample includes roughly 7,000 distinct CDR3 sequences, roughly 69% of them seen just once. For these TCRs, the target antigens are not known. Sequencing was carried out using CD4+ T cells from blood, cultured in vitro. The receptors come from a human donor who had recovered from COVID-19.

The CDR3, as DNA: TGTGCCAGCACAAGAGGGGGGGCGAGAAGCAATCAGCCCCAGCATTTT. It is translated as CASTRGGARSNQPQHF. The chain is built from TRBV6-2 or TRBV6-3 and TRBJ1-5, with TRBD1 as a possible D gene (6 bases). Per germline, CDR1 MNHEY and CDR2 SVGEGT. The length of the CDR3 is 16 residues. The ends were cut back, 7 bases at V and 1 base at J, with 17 bases in the middle.

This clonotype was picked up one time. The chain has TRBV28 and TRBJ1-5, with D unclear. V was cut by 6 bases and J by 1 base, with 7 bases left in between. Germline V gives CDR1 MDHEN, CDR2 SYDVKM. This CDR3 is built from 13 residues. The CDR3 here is CASSIDSNQPQHF. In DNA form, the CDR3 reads TGTGCCAGCAGCATCGACAGCAATCAGCCCCAGCATTTT.

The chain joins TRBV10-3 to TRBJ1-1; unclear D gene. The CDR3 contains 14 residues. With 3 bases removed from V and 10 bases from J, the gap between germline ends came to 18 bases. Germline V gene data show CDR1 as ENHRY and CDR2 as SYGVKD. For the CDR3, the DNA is TGTGCCATCAGTGACCCCCAACGGTCCTCGGGAGCTTTCTTT. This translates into CAISDPQRSSGAFF.

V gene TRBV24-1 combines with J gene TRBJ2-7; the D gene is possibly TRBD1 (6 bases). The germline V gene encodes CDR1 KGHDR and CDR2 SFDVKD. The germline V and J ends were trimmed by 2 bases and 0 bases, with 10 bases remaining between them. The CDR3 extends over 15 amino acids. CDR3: CATSDSGQSSYEQYF. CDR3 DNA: TGTGCCACCAGTGATTCCGGACAGAGCTCCTACGAGCAGTACTTC.

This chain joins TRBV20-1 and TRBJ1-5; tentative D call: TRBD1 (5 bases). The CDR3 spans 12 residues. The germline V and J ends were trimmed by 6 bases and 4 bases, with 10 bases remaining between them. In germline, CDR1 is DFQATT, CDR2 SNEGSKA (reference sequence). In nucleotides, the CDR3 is TGCAGTGCCACTGGGGCTAATCAGCCCCAGCATTTT. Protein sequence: CSATGANQPQHF.

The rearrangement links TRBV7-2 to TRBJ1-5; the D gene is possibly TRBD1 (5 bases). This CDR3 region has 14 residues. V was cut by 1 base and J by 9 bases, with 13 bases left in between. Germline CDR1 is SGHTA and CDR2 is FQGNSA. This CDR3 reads CASSLEGRSWPQHF. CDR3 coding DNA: TGTGCCAGCAGCTTAGAGGGGCGTTCTTGGCCCCAGCATTTT.

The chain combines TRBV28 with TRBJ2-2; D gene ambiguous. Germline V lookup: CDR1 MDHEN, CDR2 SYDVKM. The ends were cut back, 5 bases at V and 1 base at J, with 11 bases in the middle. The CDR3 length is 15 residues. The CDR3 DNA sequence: TGTGCCAGCAGTCCATACCGGAGGAACACCGGGGAGCTGTTTTTT. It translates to CASSPYRRNTGELFF. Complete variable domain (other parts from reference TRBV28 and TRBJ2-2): DVKVTQSSRYLVKRTGEKVFLECVQDMDHENMFWYRQDPGLGLRLIYFSYDVKMKEKGDIPEGYSVSREKKERFSLILESASTNQTSMYLCASSPYRRNTGELFFGEGSRLTVL.

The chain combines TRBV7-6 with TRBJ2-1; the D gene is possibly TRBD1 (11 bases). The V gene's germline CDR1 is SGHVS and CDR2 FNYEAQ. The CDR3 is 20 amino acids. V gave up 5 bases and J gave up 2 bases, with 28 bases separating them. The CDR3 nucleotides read TGTGCCAGCAGCCAGGGGGTGGGACAGGGGGGACTAGCGACCTACAATGAGCAGTTCTTC. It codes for CASSQGVGQGGLATYNEQFF.

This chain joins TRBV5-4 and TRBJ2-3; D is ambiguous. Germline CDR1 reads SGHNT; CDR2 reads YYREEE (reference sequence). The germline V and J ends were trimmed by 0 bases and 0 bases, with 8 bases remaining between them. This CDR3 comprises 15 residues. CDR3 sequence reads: CASSLAATSTDTQYF. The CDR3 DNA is TGTGCCAGCAGCTTGGCAGCTACTAGCACAGATACGCAGTATTTT.

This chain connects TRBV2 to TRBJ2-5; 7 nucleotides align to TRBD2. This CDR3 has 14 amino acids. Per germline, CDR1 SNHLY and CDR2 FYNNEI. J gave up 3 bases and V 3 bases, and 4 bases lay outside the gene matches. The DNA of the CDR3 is TGTGCCAGCAGTGAGGAGCGGGGTAAAGAGACCCAGTACTTC. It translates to CASSEERGKETQYF.

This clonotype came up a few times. The CDR3 is CASSRGATGLAVTQYF. CDR3 sequence (DNA): TGTGCCAGTAGTAGGGGAGCTACGGGACTAGCTGTGACCCAGTACTTC. The chain has TRBV19 and TRBJ2-5; 9 positions agree with TRBD2. Germline V lookup: CDR1 LNHDA, CDR2 SQIVND (reference sequence). This CDR3 is built from 16 residues. V shed 4 bases, J shed 7 bases, and the junction held 13 bases outside the gene matches. The full variable domain, its missing parts supplied by reference TRBV19 and TRBJ2-5, is DGGITQSPKYLFRKEGQNVTLSCEQNLNHDAMYWYRQDPGQGLRLIYYSQIVNDFQKGDIAEGYSVSREKKESFPLTVTSAQKNPTAFYLCASSRGATGLAVTQYFGPGTRLLVL.

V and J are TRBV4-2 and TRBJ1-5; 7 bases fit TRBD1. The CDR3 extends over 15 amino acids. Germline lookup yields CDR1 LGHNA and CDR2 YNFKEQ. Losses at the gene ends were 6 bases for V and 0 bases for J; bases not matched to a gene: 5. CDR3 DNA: TGTGCCAGCAGACAGGGACAGAATAGCAATCAGCCCCAGCATTTT. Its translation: CASRQGQNSNQPQHF.

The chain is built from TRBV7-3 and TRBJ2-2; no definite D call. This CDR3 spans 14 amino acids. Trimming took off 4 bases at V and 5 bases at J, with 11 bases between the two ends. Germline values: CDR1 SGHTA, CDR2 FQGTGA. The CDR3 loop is CASSSVTVTGELFF. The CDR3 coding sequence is TGTGCCAGCAGCTCGGTCACAGTTACCGGGGAGCTGTTTTTT.

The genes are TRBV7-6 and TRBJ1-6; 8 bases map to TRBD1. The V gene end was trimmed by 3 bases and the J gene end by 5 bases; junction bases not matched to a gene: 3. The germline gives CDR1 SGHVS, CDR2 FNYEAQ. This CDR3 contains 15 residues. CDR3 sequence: CASSLLGQDNSPLHF. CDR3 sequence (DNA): TGTGCCAGCAGCTTGTTGGGACAGGATAATTCACCCCTCCACTTT. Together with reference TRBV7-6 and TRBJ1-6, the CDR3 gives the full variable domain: GAGVSQSPRYKVTKRGQDVALRCDPISGHVSLYWYRQALGQGPEFLTYFNYEAQQDKSGLPNDRFSAERPEGSISTLTIQRTEQRDSAMYRCASSLLGQDNSPLHFGNGTRLTVT.

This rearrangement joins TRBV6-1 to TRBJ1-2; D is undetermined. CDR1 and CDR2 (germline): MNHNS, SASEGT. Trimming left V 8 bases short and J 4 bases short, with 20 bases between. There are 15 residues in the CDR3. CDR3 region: CASFSPQAAGYGYTF. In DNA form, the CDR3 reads TGTGCCAGCTTCTCACCTCAGGCTGCTGGCTATGGCTACACCTTC.

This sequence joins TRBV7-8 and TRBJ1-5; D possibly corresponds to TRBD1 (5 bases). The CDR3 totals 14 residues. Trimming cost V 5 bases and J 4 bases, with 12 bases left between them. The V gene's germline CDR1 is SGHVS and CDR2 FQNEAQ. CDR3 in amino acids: CASSSDSTNQPQHF. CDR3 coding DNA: TGTGCCAGCAGCAGCGACAGCACAAATCAGCCCCAGCATTTT. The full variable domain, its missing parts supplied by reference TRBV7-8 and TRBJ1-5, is GAGVSQSPRYKVAKRGQDVALRCDPISGHVSLFWYQQALGQGPEFLTYFQNEAQLDKSGLPSDRFFAERPEGSVSTLKIQRTQQEDSAVYLCASSSDSTNQPQHFGDGTRLSIL.

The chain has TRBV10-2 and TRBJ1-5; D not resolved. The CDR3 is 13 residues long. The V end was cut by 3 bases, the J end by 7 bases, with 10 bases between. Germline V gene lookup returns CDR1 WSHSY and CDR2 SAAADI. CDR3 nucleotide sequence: TGCGCCAGCAGTGAAATCGCTGGCCAGCCCCAGCATTTT. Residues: CASSEIAGQPQHF.

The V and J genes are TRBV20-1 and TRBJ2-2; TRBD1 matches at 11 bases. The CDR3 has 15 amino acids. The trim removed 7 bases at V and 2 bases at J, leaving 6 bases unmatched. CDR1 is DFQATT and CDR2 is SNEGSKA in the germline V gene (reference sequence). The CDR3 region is CSVLGTGGNTGELFF. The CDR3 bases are TGCAGTGTGTTGGGGACAGGGGGTAACACCGGGGAGCTGTTTTTT.

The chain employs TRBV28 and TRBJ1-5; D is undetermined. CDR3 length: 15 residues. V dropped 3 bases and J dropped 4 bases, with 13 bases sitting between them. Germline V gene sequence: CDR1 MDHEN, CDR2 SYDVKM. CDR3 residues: CASSFPTDRNQPQHF. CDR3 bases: TGTGCCAGCAGTTTCCCCACAGACCGTAATCAGCCCCAGCATTTT.

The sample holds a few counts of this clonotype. The chain's CDR3 is CASKDPGQGGNSPLHF. The CDR3 nucleotides read TGTGCCAGTAAAGACCCGGGACAGGGTGGTAATTCACCCCTCCACTTT. The chain joins TRBV19 to TRBJ1-6; 9 bases agree with TRBD1. This CDR3 is 16 amino acids long. The germline gives CDR1 LNHDA, CDR2 SQIVND (reference sequence). Trimming took 7 bases from V and 6 from J; bases not matched to a gene: 10.

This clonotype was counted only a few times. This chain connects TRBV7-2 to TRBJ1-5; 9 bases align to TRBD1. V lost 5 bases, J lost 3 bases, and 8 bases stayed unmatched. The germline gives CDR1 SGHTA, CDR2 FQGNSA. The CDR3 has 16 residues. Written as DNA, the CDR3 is TGTGCCAGCAGCCAACCGGGACAGGGCTACAATCAGCCCCAGCATTTT. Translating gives CASSQPGQGYNQPQHF.

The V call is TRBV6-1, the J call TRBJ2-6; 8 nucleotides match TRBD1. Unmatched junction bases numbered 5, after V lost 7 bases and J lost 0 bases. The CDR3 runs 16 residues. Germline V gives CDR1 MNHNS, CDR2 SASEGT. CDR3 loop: CASTDRGVSGANVLTF. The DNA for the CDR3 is TGTGCCAGCACAGACAGGGGCGTCTCTGGGGCCAACGTCCTGACTTTC.

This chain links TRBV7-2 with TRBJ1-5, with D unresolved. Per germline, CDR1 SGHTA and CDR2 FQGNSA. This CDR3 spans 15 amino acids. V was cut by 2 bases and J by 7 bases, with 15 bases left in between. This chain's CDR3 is CASSLLGGGAQPQHF. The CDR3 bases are TGTGCCAGCAGCTTATTGGGCGGTGGTGCGCAGCCCCAGCATTTT.

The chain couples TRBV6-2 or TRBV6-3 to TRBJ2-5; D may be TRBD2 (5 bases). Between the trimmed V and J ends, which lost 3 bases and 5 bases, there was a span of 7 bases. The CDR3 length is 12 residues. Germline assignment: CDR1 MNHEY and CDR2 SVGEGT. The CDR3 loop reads CASSYTRETQYF. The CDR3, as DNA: TGTGCCAGCAGTTATACTAGGGAGACCCAGTACTTC.

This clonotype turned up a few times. The CDR3 spells CSAQRRGGRDTEAFF. CDR3 DNA sequence: TGCAGTGCCCAACGCAGAGGGGGCAGGGACACTGAAGCTTTCTTT. The chain recombines TRBV20-1 with TRBJ1-1, with TRBD1 matching 7 bases. Germline CDR1 and CDR2: DFQATT and SNEGSKA (reference sequence). The CDR3 loop spans 15 amino acids. The ends lost 6 bases at V and 3 bases at J; junction bases unmatched: 13.

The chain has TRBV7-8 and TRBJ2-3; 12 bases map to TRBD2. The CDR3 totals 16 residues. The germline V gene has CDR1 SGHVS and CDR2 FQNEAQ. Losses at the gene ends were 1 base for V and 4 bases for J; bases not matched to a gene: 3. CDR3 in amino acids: CASSLGLAGVPDTQYF. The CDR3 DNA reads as TGTGCCAGCAGCTTAGGACTAGCGGGAGTGCCAGATACGCAGTATTTT. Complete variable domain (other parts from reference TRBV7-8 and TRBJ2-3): GAGVSQSPRYKVAKRGQDVALRCDPISGHVSLFWYQQALGQGPEFLTYFQNEAQLDKSGLPSDRFFAERPEGSVSTLKIQRTQQEDSAVYLCASSLGLAGVPDTQYFGPGTRLTVL.

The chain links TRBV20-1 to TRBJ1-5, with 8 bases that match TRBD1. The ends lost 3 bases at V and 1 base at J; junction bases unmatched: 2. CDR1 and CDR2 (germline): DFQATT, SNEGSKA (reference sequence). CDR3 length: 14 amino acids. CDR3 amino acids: CSARRTGSNQPQHF. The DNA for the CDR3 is TGCAGTGCTAGGAGGACAGGGAGCAATCAGCCCCAGCATTTT.

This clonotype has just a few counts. The CDR3 nucleotides are TGTGCCAGCAGTTTCCCAGACAGGGTGTGGACCTTC. The encoded protein is CASSFPDRVWTF. The chain recombines TRBV27 with TRBJ1-2, with TRBD1 matching over 7 bases. CDR1 is MNHEY and CDR2 is SMNVEV in the germline V gene (reference sequence). V gave up 3 bases and J gave up 14 bases; unmatched junction bases: 9. The CDR3 covers 12 residues.

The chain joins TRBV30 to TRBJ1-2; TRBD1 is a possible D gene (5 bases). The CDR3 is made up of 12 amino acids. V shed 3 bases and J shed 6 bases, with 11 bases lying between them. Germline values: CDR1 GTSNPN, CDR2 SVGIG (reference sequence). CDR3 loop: CAWSIQGHGYTF. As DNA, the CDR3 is TGTGCCTGGAGCATCCAGGGACATGGCTACACCTTC.

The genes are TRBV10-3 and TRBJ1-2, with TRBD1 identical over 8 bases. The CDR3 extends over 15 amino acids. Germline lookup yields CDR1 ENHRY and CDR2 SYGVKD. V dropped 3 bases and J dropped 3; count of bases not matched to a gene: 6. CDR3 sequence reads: CAISEGQGGDYGYTF. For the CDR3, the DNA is TGTGCCATCAGTGAAGGACAGGGAGGTGACTATGGCTACACCTTC.